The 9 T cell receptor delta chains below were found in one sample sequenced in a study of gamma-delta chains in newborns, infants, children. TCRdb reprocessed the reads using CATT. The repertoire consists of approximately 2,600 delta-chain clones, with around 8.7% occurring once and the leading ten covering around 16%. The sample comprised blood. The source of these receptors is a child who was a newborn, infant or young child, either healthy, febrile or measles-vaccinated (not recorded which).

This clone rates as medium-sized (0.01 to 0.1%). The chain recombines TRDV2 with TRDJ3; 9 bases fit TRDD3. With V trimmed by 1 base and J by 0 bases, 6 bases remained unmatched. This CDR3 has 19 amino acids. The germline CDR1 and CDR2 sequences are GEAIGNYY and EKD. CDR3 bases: TGTGCCTGTGACACTCTGGGGGATGTGAGCTCCTGGGACACCCGACAGATGTTTTTC. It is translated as CACDTLGDVSSWDTRQMFF.

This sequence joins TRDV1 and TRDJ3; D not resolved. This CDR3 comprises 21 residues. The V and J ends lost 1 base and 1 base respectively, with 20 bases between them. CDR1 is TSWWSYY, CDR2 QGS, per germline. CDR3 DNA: TGTGCTCTTGGGGAACCCCCCATCCCGAGAGGTGGGTCCTGGGACACCCGACAGATGTTTTTC. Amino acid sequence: CALGEPPIPRGGSWDTRQMFF.

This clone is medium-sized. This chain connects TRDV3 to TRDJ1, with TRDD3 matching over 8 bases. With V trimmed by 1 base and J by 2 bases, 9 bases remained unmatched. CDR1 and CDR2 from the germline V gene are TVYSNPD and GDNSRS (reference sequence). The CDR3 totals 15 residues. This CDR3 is CAFKSAGGRTDKLIF. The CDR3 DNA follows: TGTGCCTTTAAATCCGCTGGGGGACGTACCGATAAACTCATCTTT.

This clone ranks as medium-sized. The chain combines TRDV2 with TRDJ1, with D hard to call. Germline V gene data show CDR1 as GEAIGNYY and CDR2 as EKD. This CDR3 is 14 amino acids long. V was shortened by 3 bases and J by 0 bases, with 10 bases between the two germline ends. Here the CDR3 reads CACDPAVDTDKLIF. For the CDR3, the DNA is TGTGCCTGTGACCCTGCTGTGGACACCGATAAACTCATCTTT.

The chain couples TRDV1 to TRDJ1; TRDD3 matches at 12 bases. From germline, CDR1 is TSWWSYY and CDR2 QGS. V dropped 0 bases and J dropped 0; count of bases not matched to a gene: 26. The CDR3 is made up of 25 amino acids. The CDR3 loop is CALGELATISTGGYLLREYTDKLIF. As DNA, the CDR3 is TGTGCTCTTGGGGAACTCGCTACAATTTCTACTGGGGGATACTTACTACGCGAGTACACCGATAAACTCATCTTT.

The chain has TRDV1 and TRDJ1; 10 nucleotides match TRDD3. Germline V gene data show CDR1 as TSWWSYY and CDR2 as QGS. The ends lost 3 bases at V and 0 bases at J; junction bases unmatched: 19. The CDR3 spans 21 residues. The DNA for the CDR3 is TGTGCTCTTGGGGACCAAACACCCGCCGACTGGGGGATCCGATACACCGATAAACTCATCTTT. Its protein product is CALGDQTPADWGIRYTDKLIF.

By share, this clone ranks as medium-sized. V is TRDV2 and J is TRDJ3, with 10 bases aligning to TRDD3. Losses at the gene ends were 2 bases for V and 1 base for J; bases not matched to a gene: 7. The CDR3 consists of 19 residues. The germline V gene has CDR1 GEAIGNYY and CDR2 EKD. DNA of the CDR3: TGTGCCTGTGACAATCTGGGGGATAGGAGGTCCTGGGACACCCGACAGATGTTTTTC. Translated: CACDNLGDRRSWDTRQMFF.

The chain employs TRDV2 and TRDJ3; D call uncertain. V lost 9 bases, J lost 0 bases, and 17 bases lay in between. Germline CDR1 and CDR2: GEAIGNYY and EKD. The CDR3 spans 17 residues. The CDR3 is CASLEALISWDTRQMFF. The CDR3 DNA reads TGTGCCAGCTTAGAGGCCTTAATCTCCTGGGACACCCGACAGATGTTTTTC.

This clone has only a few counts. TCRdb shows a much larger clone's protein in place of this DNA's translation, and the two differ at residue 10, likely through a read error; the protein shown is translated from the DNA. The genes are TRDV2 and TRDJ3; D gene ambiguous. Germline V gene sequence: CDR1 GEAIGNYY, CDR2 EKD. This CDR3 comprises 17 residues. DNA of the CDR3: TGTGCCTGTGACACCTGGGCGAGCTCCTTGGACACCCGACAGATGTTTTTC. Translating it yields CACDTWASSLDTRQMFF.